Given below is one T cell receptor (beta chain) in context. Its cognate antigen has yet to be identified. There are no base qualities to consult, and no much larger clone falls within one base. This entry belongs to a study of cytomegalovirus exposure and HLA in healthy donors (dated by TCRdb to 2016 to 2017). Broadly, across the study: According to an earlier analysis of 450 to 650 of the donors, about 180 million T cells yielded 117 million unique TCR beta sequences and 276 Gb of sequence data. Donor age, sex, ethnicity and CMV serostatus were collected together with the repertoire data. A later genetic analysis took genome-wide SNP genotypes for about 65% of the roughly 670 donors and used that subset as a discovery cohort. In addition to the first cohort of approximately 670 subjects, a separate validation cohort of 120 different subjects was used. The number of typed donors differed by locus: roughly 629-640 for A, B, C, DRB1 and DQB1; approximately 520 for DQA1; some 610 for DPA1; and around 490 for DPB1. The aim of the study was to test whether cataloging public T cell receptors could identify signatures of past pathogen exposure. An earlier analysis of several hundred of the donors applied high-throughput TCR beta sequencing to assess whether each TCR beta V gene segment acted as functional or pseudogenic. Because of strong linkage in the cohort, five DR-DQ haplotypes were treated as single units for association and clustering. In the later analysis, no new phenotypic data were used to find candidate immune exposures; instead, reliance was placed on TCR beta sequences and their occurrence across donors. The T cell repertoires of 666 subjects were profiled by immunosequencing and related to cytomegalovirus serostatus. Both class I and class II loci were covered by HLA typing, at four-digit resolution. An early release covering 500 to 750 HLA-typed donors comprised 300 to 350 gigabases of sequencing data and around 86 million unique TCR sequences. Of the approximately 370 genotyped donors, approximately 80% were placed in the genetic ancestry cluster associated with self-reported Caucasian donors. Among some 410 genotyped donors of the cohort, an average of around 240,000 unique TCR beta nucleotide sequences were sequenced per donor, 15% to 20% of them non-productive. A later analysis re-analyzed previously published TCR beta repertoires from 600 to 850 donors and added high-resolution HLA genotyping to study TCR occurrence patterns. To predict cytomegalovirus infection status, the study combined high-throughput TCR immunosequencing, statistical association of individual TCRs with disease status, and machine learning. All discovery cohort repertoires had been generated using a single sequencing platform. Results and caveats for the whole study, not just this receptor: A later analysis found that HLA-associated TCR beta chains were more clonally expanded and had lower generation probabilities than equally common non-associated chains. Sequencing depth was assumed to be roughly uniform across donors in the presence/absence analyses, though that assumption may not hold. Strong co-occurrence of HLA alleles, especially DR and DQ, made assigning TCR associations to individual alleles difficult. Specific HLA alleles were associated with some 15,000 TCR beta sequences at a false discovery rate of 0.05 in a later analysis. According to a later analysis, parvovirus B19, influenza, CMV and Epstein-Barr virus appeared linked to several top co-occurrence clusters. Across donors, most TCR sequences were observed very rarely, whereas some public TCRs were present in many individuals. The 87-base-pair reads could not distinguish some IMGT-functional V segments, including TRBV6-2 and TRBV6-3, so those segments were excluded. The authors suggested that the approach could potentially be extended to other disease states and immunological phenotypes. A further reported finding was that TCR beta sequences accurately predicted the HLA-A and HLA-B alleles for most subjects in the first cohort. Only TCR beta chains were sequenced in this cohort, and the absence of alpha or paired-chain data limited detectable features. Compared with the roughly 670-donor mean, donors in an Asian-associated ancestry cluster had fewer N-insertions in productive TCRs, according to a later genetic analysis. A few of the identified cytomegalovirus-associated TCR beta chains were confirmed in vitro to be specific for cytomegalovirus antigens. Because some donors lacked HLA typing at each locus, the association tests relied only on the typed subset. In a later genetic analysis, a missense DCLRE1C variant was associated with V-gene and J-gene trimming of TCR beta chains, and the association was replicated in an independent cohort. A group of highly shared sequence variants was considered likely to be a technical artifact of the sequencing pipeline. For the cohort, immune exposure information was limited to CMV serostatus. In the study, 150 to 200 TCR beta chains were listed as associated with cytomegalovirus. Correlated functional status among segregating V segments might reflect linkage disequilibrium, but an unknown experimental factor could not be ruled out. In a later analysis, most CMV-associated TCR beta chains were found to appear HLA-restricted, with HLA associations seemingly driven largely by CMV exposure. Because counts were too low, about 15 rarely observed V segments, including chromosome 9 orphons, were left out of the earlier analysis of about 620 of the donors. In both the original and validation cohorts, the classifier was reported to diagnose cytomegalovirus status with high specificity and sensitivity. According to a later analysis, TCR association rates differed among HLA loci, with DRB1 alleles showing the most associated TCRs and HLA-C alleles showing the fewest. In an earlier analysis of more than 500 of the donors, most TCR beta V segments appeared in productive rearrangements about 87% or about 30% of the time, broadly matching IMGT annotations.

In total, roughly 710 healthy bone marrow donors made up the cohort. At the time of sampling, every cohort member was nominally healthy, though immune exposures that went unrecorded were likely present. The donor was CMV seropositive and belonged to the group of 250 to 350 seropositive cohort members. A peripheral blood sample was collected from each donor, and TCR beta sequencing was performed on peripheral blood mononuclear cells. The Qiagen DNeasy Blood Extraction Kit was used to extract genomic DNA from the blood cell samples. Library creation used the immunoSEQ multiplex PCR assay. A mixture of 60 forward primers for TCR Vbeta segments and 13 reverse primers for TCR Jbeta segments was used in the multiplex PCR. A multiplex PCR assay on genomic DNA amplified the CDR3 region of rearranged TCR beta genes. The Illumina HiSeq System was used to sequence the amplified TCR beta libraries as 87-base-pair reads. The authors processed their data as follows. In a later analysis, about 80 million unique TCR beta chains were counted across the 650 to 700 repertoires, and roughly 11 million of these chains were shared by at least two donors. To remove PCR and sequencing errors, raw reads were error-corrected and collapsed into unique sequences using a nearest-neighbor algorithm that merged closely related sequences. Alignment of CDR3 sequences to IMGT reference sequences was used to assign V, D and J gene segments. For a sequence to be retained, a match of at least six nucleotides to both a V gene segment and a J gene segment was required. A rearrangement was called productive if the CDR3 had no stop codons and remained in frame with V and J, and every other rearrangement was called non-productive. CDR3 was defined by IMGT convention, running from the second conserved V-encoded cysteine to the conserved J-encoded phenylalanine. Sequences without an unambiguous match to a single V gene segment were excluded from the earlier analysis of 587 of the donors. In an earlier analysis of more than 500 of the donors, a V segment was called functional when productive rearrangements were above 56.7%, and segregating when the standard deviation between donors exceeded 5%. A statistical classification framework was developed to diagnose cytomegalovirus status using the catalog of TCR beta chain sequences. A later analysis assigned V and J genes by comparing TCR nucleotide sequences with IMGT/GENE-DB human TR gene sequences. Using the TCRdist pipeline, a later analysis assigned CDR3 sequences along with most-parsimonious VDJ recombination scenarios. In a later analysis, each TCR beta chain was defined by its CDR3 amino acid sequence together with its V-gene family, and reads without a unique V-gene family were excluded. To address suspected cross-contamination and a sequencing artifact, a later analysis removed 450 to 700 highly shared, low-generation-probability nucleotide sequences. In a later analysis, a clonal expansion index for each public chain was calculated from normalized within-repertoire ranks of inferred template counts. In a later analysis, generation probabilities were computed using a VDJ recombination model fitted to out-of-frame rearrangements, and the results were checked against IGoR. Hypergeometric tests were used in a later analysis to score TCR-TCR, TCR-HLA and TCR-CMV co-occurrence, with a repertoire-size bias correction applied to the TCR pairs. A later analysis estimated false discovery rates by permuting HLA or CMV assignments 20 times. In a later analysis, co-occurring TCRs were grouped using DBSCAN, and TCRdist sequence similarity was added for clustering within HLA-allele-positive subsets. Repertoires with fewer than 30,000 or more than 120,000 public chains, plus five repertoires with anomalous nucleotide sharing, were excluded from co-occurrence clustering. The immuneACCESS repertoire file appears here via TCRdb, limited to in-frame rearrangements. These files lack a portion of the clones; in checked studies, under half of the deficit traces to unresolved V genes, and the cause of the others is not known. That table furnishes V, J and clone size, whereas the DNA furnished D and trimming. The sample includes under 200,000 clones, with 77% observed a single time. Roughly 2.6% of the sample is taken by the ten largest.

From the cysteine through the phenylalanine, the CDR3 covers 17 amino acids. Of all the DNA, just the CDR3 is kept, 51 bases in frame from base 1. For this chain, trimming is 4 bases at the V end and 7 bases at the J end, and the number of junction bases without a gene match is 12. CDR1 and CDR2, per the germline V gene (reference sequence), are LNHDA and SQIVND. Sequencing used PBMCs. Recombination connected TRBV19 to TRBJ2-1, with 11 junctional bases fitting TRBD2. This clonotype was obtained from a middle-aged woman in good health and CMV-seropositive. The CDR3 reads as follows: CASSKFLAGGGVNEQFF. The sequence in DNA is TGTGCCAGTAGTAAATTCCTAGCGGGGGGTGGGGTGAATGAGCAGTTCTTC.